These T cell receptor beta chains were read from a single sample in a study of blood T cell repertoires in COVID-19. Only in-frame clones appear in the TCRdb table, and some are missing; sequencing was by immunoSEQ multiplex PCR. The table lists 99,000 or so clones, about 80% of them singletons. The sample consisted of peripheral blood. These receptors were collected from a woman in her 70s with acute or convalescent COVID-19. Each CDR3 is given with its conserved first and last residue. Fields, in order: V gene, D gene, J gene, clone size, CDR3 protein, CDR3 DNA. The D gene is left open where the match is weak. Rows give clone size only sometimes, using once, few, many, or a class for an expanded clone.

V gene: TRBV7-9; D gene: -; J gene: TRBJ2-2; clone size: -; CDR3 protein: CASSSRTRAGELFF; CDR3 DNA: TGTGCCAGCAGCTCCAGGACGCGGGCCGGGGAGCTGTTTTTT
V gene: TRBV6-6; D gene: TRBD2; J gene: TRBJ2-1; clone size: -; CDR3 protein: CASRNRLAGDYNEQFF; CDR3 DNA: TGTGCCAGCAGAAATCGACTAGCGGGGGATTACAATGAGCAGTTCTTC
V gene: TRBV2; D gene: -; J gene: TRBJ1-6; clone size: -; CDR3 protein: CASNRGRDNSPLHF; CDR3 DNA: TGTGCCAGCAATAGGGGGAGGGATAATTCACCCCTCCACTTT
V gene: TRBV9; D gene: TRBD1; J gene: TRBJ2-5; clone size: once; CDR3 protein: CASSVGQGAKETQYF; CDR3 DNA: TGTGCCAGCAGCGTCGGACAGGGGGCAAAAGAGACCCAGTACTTC
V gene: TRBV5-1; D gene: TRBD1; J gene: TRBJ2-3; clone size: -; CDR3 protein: CASSLAGTVVADTQYF; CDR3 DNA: TGCGCCAGCAGCTTGGCCGGGACAGTAGTCGCAGATACGCAGTATTTT
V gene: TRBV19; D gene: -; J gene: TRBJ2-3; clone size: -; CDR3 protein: CASSMYLEGAGTDTQYF; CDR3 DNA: TGTGCCAGTAGTATGTATTTGGAGGGGGCAGGCACAGATACGCAGTATTTT
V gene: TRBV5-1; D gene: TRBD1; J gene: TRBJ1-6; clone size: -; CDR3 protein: CASSLGPETGGNSPLHF; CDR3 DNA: TGCGCCAGCAGTCTCGGACCCGAGACAGGGGGTAATTCACCCCTCCACTTT
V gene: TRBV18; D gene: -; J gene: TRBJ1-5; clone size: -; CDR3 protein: CASSPVGGAQSGNQPQHF; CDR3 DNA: TGTGCCAGCTCACCGGTTGGGGGGGCGCAGAGTGGCAATCAGCCCCAGCATTTT
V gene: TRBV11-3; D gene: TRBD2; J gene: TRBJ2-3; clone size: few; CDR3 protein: CASSSGLAGADTQYF; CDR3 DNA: TGTGCCAGCAGCTCCGGACTAGCGGGGGCTGATACGCAGTATTTT
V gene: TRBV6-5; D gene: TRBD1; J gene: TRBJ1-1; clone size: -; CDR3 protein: CASSYRRGQWNTEAFF; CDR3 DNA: TGTGCCAGCAGTTACCGCAGGGGGCAATGGAACACTGAAGCTTTCTTT
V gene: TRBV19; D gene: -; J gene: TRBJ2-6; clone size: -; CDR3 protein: CASSDGAGAPGANVLTF; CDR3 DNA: TGTGCCAGTAGTGATGGTGCGGGGGCGCCTGGGGCCAACGTCCTGACTTTC
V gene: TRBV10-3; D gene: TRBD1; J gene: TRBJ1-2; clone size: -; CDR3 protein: CAISDRGPYGYTF; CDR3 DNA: TGTGCCATCAGCGACAGGGGCCCTTACGGCTACACCTTC
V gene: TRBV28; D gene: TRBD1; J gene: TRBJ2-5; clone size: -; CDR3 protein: CASSPRDRHQETQYF; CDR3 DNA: TGTGCCAGCAGTCCGCGGGACAGGCACCAAGAGACCCAGTACTTC
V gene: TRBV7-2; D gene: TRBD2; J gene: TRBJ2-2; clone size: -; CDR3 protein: CASSLLAGGPGELFF; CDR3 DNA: TGTGCCAGCAGCTTACTAGCGGGGGGGCCCGGGGAGCTGTTTTTT
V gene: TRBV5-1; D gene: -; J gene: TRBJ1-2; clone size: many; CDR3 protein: CASSLAGIGGYTF; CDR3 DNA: TGCGCCAGCAGCTTGGCAGGGATAGGGGGCTACACCTTC
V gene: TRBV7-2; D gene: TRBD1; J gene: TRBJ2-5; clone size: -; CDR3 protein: CASSLAKGQGQETQYF; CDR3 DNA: TGTGCCAGCAGCTTAGCTAAAGGACAGGGGCAAGAGACCCAGTACTTC